This T cell receptor beta chain was identified in a study of OX40 agonist ivuxolimab in advanced cancers. The sample holds a few counts of this clone. Assay: immunoSEQ multiplex PCR; the TCRdb copy retains only in-frame clones and omits some. Of more than 70,000 clones detected, roughly 78% appear once; the ten largest clones hold 5%. Germline loops: CDR1 SQVTM, CDR2 ANQGSEA. Trimming removed 4 bases at V and 8 bases at J, with 14 bases between. CDR3 length equals 13 residues. The starting material was CD4+ or CD8+ T cells sorted from blood, obtained in a trial of the OX40 agonist ivuxolimab. The J gene is TRBJ1-4, the V gene TRBV29-1; TRBD1 is a possible D gene (5 bases). The sequence was collected from an adult with an advanced solid tumor such as melanoma, head and neck, liver or kidney cancer. CDR3 nucleotide sequence: TGCAGCGTTGCCGAGACAGAACGCGAAAAACTGTTTTTT. Its protein is CSVAETEREKLFF. Using reference TRBV29-1 and TRBJ1-4 for the parts outside the CDR3, the full variable domain is SAVISQKPSRDICQRGTSLTIQCQVDSQVTMMFWYRQQPGQSLTLIATANQGSEATYESGFVIDKFPISRPNLTFSTLTVSNMSPEDSSIYLCSVAETEREKLFFGSGTQLSVL.